This T cell receptor (beta chain) stems from a study of control samples from healthy donors and cancer patients (dated by TCRdb to 2020 to 2022). Details on this clone: It lacks a known antigen. No base quality information exists; no much larger clone differs at one position.

Preparation of the library involved the immunoSEQ multiplex PCR assay. In TCRdb, the immuneACCESS table is reduced to in-frame sequences with V and J assigned. These tables do not hold every clone; where another copy was compared, an unresolved V gene accounts for under half, and the others remain unexplained. This sample has 40,000 to 50,000 clones in its table, and approximately 82% of those were observed once. Of the sample, approximately 50% falls within the top ten clones. The sequence derives from a man aged 60-69 years in good health. The sequenced sample was blood.

At the DNA level, the sequence is TGTGCCAGTAGTATGTGGGTGACCTCTAATGAAAAACTGTTTTTT. It translates as CASSMWVTSNEKLFF. The receptor chain draws on TRBV19 and TRBJ1-4; no D segment can be confidently identified. According to the germline V gene (reference sequence), CDR1 reads LNHDA and CDR2 reads SQIVND. There are 15 amino acids in the CDR3, from cysteine to phenylalanine inclusive. Just CDR3 DNA is preserved here, 45 bases in frame from base 1. The germline ends are 11 bases apart after V is trimmed by 3 bases and J by 3 bases.